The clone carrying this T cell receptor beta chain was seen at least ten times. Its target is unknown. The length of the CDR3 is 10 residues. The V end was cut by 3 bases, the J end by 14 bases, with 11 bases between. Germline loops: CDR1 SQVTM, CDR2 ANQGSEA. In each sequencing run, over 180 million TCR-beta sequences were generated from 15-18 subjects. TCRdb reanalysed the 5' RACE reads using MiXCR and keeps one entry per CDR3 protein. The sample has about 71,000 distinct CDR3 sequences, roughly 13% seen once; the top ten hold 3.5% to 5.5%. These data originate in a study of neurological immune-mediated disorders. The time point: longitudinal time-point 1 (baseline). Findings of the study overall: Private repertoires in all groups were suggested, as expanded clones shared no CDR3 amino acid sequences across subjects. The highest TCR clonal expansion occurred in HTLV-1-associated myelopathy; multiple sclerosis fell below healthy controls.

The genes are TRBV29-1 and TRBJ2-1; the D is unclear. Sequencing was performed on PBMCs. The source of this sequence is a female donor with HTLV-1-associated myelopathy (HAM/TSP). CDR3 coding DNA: TGCAGCGTTGATGAAAACTACGAGTTCTTC. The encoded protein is CSVDENYEFF.